The text below deals with one T cell receptor beta chain. The antigen this receptor binds is unknown. Base qualities are not provided; no much larger clone lies one nucleotide away. What the time point label conveys for this sample: about 28 days (+/-7) after the second vaccine dose. AZD1222 recipients whose second dose came at about 4 weeks and those whose second dose came at about 12 weeks were combined into one group, since spike-specific TCR depth and breadth did not differ between the two schedules. Vaccinee samples were obtained from the UK trials COV001 and COV002, which included a single-blind randomized controlled phase 2/3 trial of AZD1222 (ChAdOx1 nCoV-19) in healthy adults. For TCRbeta chain sequencing, PBMC samples from trial participants were taken at day 0 and at day 28 after the second dose. There are 13 amino acids in the CDR3, from cysteine to phenylalanine inclusive. The sequence is cut down to CDR3 DNA, 39 bases in frame from base 1. Taken from the germline V gene (reference sequence), the CDR1 and CDR2 loops are SEHNR and FQNEAQ. V is pared back by 5 bases and J by 7 bases, with 12 bases lying between the germline termini.

The CDR3 regions of human TCRbeta chains were subjected to immunosequencing. Per the original workflow: Repertoire TCRs were checked for matches against a reference library of SARS-CoV-2-specific TCRs that had been generated using the MIRA antigen-specificity platform. Breadth meant the fraction of unique TCRs that were SARS-CoV-2-associated, whereas depth meant the fraction of total T cells that were SARS-CoV-2-associated. Using the MIRA data, every spike-specific TCR was mapped to the spike region that the TCR reacted to and assigned to either a CD4 or a CD8 class. Log10-transformed breadth and depth values were compared by one-way ANOVA with Sidak's multiple comparisons tests. As stored in TCRdb, this immuneACCESS dataset retains in-frame rearrangements with V and J assigned. A fraction of the clones does not appear; measured against another copy, unresolved V genes explain less than half of the discrepancy, and the remainder lacks a known reason. That table gives V, J and clone size, and the DNA gave D and trimming. This sample holds approximately 150,000 clones; roughly nine tenths were observed only once. The ten top clones hold roughly 1.2% of the sample.

These data come from a study of T cell responses to AZD1222 COVID-19 vaccine (dated by TCRdb to the early 2020s). Describing the broader study: TCR sequencing covered roughly 230 trial participants: nearly 210 given two doses of AZD1222 and about 26 given two doses of MenACWY control vaccine. Trial participants were enrolled by age into subgroups of 18-55, 56-69 and 70-plus years, and around 140, 26 and 57 TCR-sequenced participants, respectively, were included in these subgroups.

Paper-wide results and their limitations: Epitopes outside the regions mutated in the B.1.351 and B.1.1.7 variants were reportedly recognized by nearly half of the unique spike-specific TCRs. After two AZD1222 doses, both the breadth and the depth of spike-specific TCRs were significantly higher than at day 0 and than in MenACWY recipients. In the small 56-69-year group, the increase in depth fell short of significance, most likely because of low power. The vaccine-associated CD4 TCRs covered the entire spike protein, and the dominant responses fell in regions 160-218 and 743-854. Because no samples from the day 14 peak response were available, repertoires could be characterized only after the peak T cell response. Participants were mostly white British and included more females than males, and it was suggested by the authors that clonal diversity may have been underestimated. Only five or six AZD1222 recipients were SARS-CoV-2 seropositive at baseline, limiting conclusions about previously exposed vaccinees.

The TCR originated in an adult who received the AZD1222 COVID-19 vaccine. Sequenced material: peripheral blood, taken 28 days after the second AZD1222 dose. The chain links TRBV7-9 with TRBJ1-3, with no confident D gene call. The CDR3 reads as follows: CASSLGTANTIYF. The nucleotide sequence reads TGTGCCAGCAGCCTAGGTACGGCGAACACCATATATTTT.